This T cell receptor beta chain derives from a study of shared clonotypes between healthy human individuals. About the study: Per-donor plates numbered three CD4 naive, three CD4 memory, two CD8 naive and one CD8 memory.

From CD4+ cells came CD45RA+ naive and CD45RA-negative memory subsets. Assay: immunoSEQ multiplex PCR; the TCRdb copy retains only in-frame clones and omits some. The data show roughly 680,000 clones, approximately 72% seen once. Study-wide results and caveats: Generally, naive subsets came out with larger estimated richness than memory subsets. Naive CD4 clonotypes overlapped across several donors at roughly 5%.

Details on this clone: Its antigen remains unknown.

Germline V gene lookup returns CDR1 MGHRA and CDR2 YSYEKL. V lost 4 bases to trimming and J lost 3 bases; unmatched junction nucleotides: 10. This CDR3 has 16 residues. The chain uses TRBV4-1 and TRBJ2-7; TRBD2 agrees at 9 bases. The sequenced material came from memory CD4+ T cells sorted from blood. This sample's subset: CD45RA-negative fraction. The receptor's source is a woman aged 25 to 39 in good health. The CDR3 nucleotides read TGCGCCAGCAGCCTCAATAGCGGGAGTTCTGGCTACGAGCAGTACTTC. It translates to CASSLNSGSSGYEQYF.